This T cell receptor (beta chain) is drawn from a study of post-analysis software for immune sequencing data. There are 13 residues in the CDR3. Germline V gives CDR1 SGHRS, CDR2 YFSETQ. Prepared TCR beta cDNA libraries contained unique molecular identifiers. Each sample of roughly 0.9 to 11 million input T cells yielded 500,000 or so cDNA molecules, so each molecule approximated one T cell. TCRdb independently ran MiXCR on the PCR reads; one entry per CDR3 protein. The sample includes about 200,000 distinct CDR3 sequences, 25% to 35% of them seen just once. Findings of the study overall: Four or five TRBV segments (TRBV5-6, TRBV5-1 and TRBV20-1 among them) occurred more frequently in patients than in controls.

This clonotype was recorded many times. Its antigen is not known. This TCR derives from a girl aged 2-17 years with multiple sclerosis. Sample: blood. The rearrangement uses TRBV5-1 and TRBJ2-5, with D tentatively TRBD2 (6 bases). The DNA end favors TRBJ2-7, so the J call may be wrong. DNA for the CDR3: TGCGCCAGCAGCTTGGAAGAGGAGGGCGAGCAGTACTTC. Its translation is CASSLEEEGEQYF.